Listed below are T cell receptor beta chains from one sample, sequenced in a study of blood T cell repertoires in COVID-19. The data were produced by immunoSEQ multiplex PCR, yet TCRdb's version contains in-frame clones alone and is incomplete. Counted here are some 210,000 clones, around 82% occurring once; the ten biggest clones make up 2.5% to 3.5%. The sequenced sample consisted of peripheral blood. All receptors derive from a man aged 50-60 years with active or convalescent COVID-19. Both conserved end residues are part of each CDR3. Fields, in order: D gene, clone size, V gene, J gene, CDR3 DNA, CDR3 protein. The D gene is left open where the match is weak. Clone size is shown for a subset of rows, as once, few, many or a class of expanded clone.

D gene: TRBD1; clone size: NA; V gene: TRBV30; J gene: TRBJ1-6; CDR3 DNA: TGTGCCTGGCCCGGGACAGGTAATTCACCCCTCCACTTT; CDR3 protein: CAWPGTGNSPLHF
D gene: NA; clone size: NA; V gene: TRBV19; J gene: TRBJ2-7; CDR3 DNA: TGTGCCAGTAGTCCCCAGGGTGACTCCTACGAGCAGTACTTC; CDR3 protein: CASSPQGDSYEQYF
D gene: TRBD1; clone size: NA; V gene: TRBV12-5; J gene: TRBJ1-4; CDR3 DNA: TGTGCTAGTGGTAAGGGGGCGGGGGAAAAACTGTTTTTT; CDR3 protein: CASGKGAGEKLFF
D gene: NA; clone size: NA; V gene: TRBV27; J gene: TRBJ1-2; CDR3 DNA: TGTGCCAGCAGTTTAAAGGGGGCTAACTATGGCTACACCTTC; CDR3 protein: CASSLKGANYGYTF
D gene: TRBD2; clone size: NA; V gene: TRBV9; J gene: TRBJ2-3; CDR3 DNA: TGTGCCAGCAGCGTAGGGGGAGGGGACGTGGTACAAGTTACGCAGTATTTT; CDR3 protein: CASSVGGGDVVQVTQYF
D gene: TRBD1; clone size: NA; V gene: TRBV3-1/TRBV3-2; J gene: TRBJ2-1; CDR3 DNA: TGTGCCAGCAGCAAAACAGGGGCGGGCAATGAGCAGTTCTTC; CDR3 protein: CASSKTGAGNEQFF
D gene: NA; clone size: few; V gene: TRBV11-1; J gene: TRBJ1-3; CDR3 DNA: TGTGCCAGCCGTGGACAGAACTCTGGAAACACCATATATTTT; CDR3 protein: CASRGQNSGNTIYF
D gene: TRBD2; clone size: NA; V gene: TRBV30; J gene: TRBJ2-7; CDR3 DNA: TGTGCCTGGAGTGTACTGAGACTAGCGATCTACGAGCAGTACTTC; CDR3 protein: CAWSVLRLAIYEQYF
D gene: NA; clone size: NA; V gene: TRBV30; J gene: TRBJ1-2; CDR3 DNA: TGTGCCTGGAGTGTTAGCAGGGGATTAAACTATGGCTACACCTTC; CDR3 protein: CAWSVSRGLNYGYTF
D gene: TRBD2; clone size: NA; V gene: TRBV24-1; J gene: TRBJ2-5; CDR3 DNA: TGTGCCACCTCTGGGACTAGCGGGATTCAAGAGACCCAGTACTTC; CDR3 protein: CATSGTSGIQETQYF
D gene: NA; clone size: NA; V gene: TRBV6-5; J gene: TRBJ2-7; CDR3 DNA: TGTGCCAGCAGTACCCTAAGGGGTTTGGACGAGCAGTACTTC; CDR3 protein: CASSTLRGLDEQYF
D gene: TRBD1; clone size: NA; V gene: TRBV6-2/TRBV6-3; J gene: TRBJ2-3; CDR3 DNA: TGTGCCAGCAGCCGGTTGACAGGGGGCAGGACAGATACGCAGTATTTT; CDR3 protein: CASSRLTGGRTDTQYF
D gene: NA; clone size: NA; V gene: TRBV5-4; J gene: TRBJ1-1; CDR3 DNA: TGTGCCAGCAGCTTAGACAGGTTGAACACTGAAGCTTTCTTT; CDR3 protein: CASSLDRLNTEAFF
D gene: NA; clone size: NA; V gene: TRBV2; J gene: TRBJ1-1; CDR3 DNA: TGTGCCAGCAGTTTCCCCAGTGGGAACACTGAAGCTTTCTTT; CDR3 protein: CASSFPSGNTEAFF
D gene: TRBD2; clone size: NA; V gene: TRBV6-1; J gene: TRBJ2-3; CDR3 DNA: TGTGCCAGCAGCTTTGGGGGGGGAGGTACAGATACGCAGTATTTT; CDR3 protein: CASSFGGGGTDTQYF
D gene: TRBD1; clone size: NA; V gene: TRBV6-2/TRBV6-3; J gene: TRBJ1-2; CDR3 DNA: TGTGCCAGCAGTTACCGACAGGGTCTCTATGGCTACACCTTC; CDR3 protein: CASSYRQGLYGYTF
D gene: NA; clone size: NA; V gene: TRBV2; J gene: TRBJ2-3; CDR3 DNA: TGTGCCAGCGCTAGGACTGCAGATACGCAGTATTTT; CDR3 protein: CASARTADTQYF
D gene: TRBD2; clone size: NA; V gene: TRBV2; J gene: TRBJ2-1; CDR3 DNA: TGTGCCAGCAGTTGGGCGGGGGATGAGCAGTTCTTC; CDR3 protein: CASSWAGDEQFF
D gene: NA; clone size: NA; V gene: TRBV28; J gene: TRBJ1-3; CDR3 DNA: TGTGCCAGCAGAACGGGTATACGGAACACCATATATTTT; CDR3 protein: CASRTGIRNTIYF
D gene: NA; clone size: NA; V gene: TRBV28; J gene: TRBJ2-7; CDR3 DNA: TGTGCCAGCAGCCCCGTGAACGGTGAGCAGTACTTC; CDR3 protein: CASSPVNGEQYF
D gene: NA; clone size: NA; V gene: TRBV19; J gene: TRBJ2-1; CDR3 DNA: TGTGCCAGTATTGGATCGGGATTCTCCTACAATGAGCAGTTCTTC; CDR3 protein: CASIGSGFSYNEQFF
D gene: NA; clone size: few; V gene: TRBV30; J gene: TRBJ1-2; CDR3 DNA: TGTGCCTGGAGTAGGCAAGGGGATGGCTACACCTTC; CDR3 protein: CAWSRQGDGYTF
D gene: TRBD1; clone size: NA; V gene: TRBV6-5; J gene: TRBJ1-1; CDR3 DNA: TGTGCCAGCAGGACAGGGAGGAACACTGAAGCTTTCTTT; CDR3 protein: CASRTGRNTEAFF
D gene: NA; clone size: NA; V gene: TRBV12-3/TRBV12-4; J gene: TRBJ1-5; CDR3 DNA: TGTGCCAGCAGCGGGATAAATCAGCCCCAGCATTTT; CDR3 protein: CASSGINQPQHF
D gene: TRBD1; clone size: NA; V gene: TRBV11-3; J gene: TRBJ1-1; CDR3 DNA: TGTGCCAGCAGCCCGGGACAGGGGATGACTGAAGCTTTCTTT; CDR3 protein: CASSPGQGMTEAFF
D gene: TRBD2; clone size: NA; V gene: TRBV20-1; J gene: TRBJ2-3; CDR3 DNA: TGCAGTGCTAGTAGCGGGGGGCGCCCTACAGATACGCAGTATTTT; CDR3 protein: CSASSGGRPTDTQYF
D gene: NA; clone size: NA; V gene: TRBV7-2; J gene: TRBJ1-1; CDR3 DNA: TGTGCCAGCAGCCCCCAGGCAGGGCGAACGAGCACTGAAGCTTTCTTT; CDR3 protein: CASSPQAGRTSTEAFF
D gene: NA; clone size: NA; V gene: TRBV30; J gene: TRBJ1-1; CDR3 DNA: TGTGCCTGGATGACAGCGCGTGAAGCTTTCTTT; CDR3 protein: CAWMTAREAFF
D gene: TRBD1; clone size: few; V gene: TRBV14; J gene: TRBJ2-5; CDR3 DNA: TGTGCCAGCAGCCAAGATGCGAACACAGGGGGTGAGACCCAGTACTTC; CDR3 protein: CASSQDANTGGETQYF
D gene: TRBD2; clone size: NA; V gene: TRBV4-2; J gene: TRBJ2-2; CDR3 DNA: TGTGCCAGCAGCCAGGTGCACGGGGGAGGGGCCGGGGAGCTGTTTTTT; CDR3 protein: CASSQVHGGGAGELFF
D gene: NA; clone size: NA; V gene: TRBV5-4; J gene: TRBJ2-7; CDR3 DNA: TGTGCCAGCAGCTTGGCTGGGGCGGCATCCTACGAGCAGTACTTC; CDR3 protein: CASSLAGAASYEQYF
D gene: NA; clone size: NA; V gene: TRBV10-3; J gene: TRBJ2-1; CDR3 DNA: TGTGCCATCAGTGAGCCCATTAGTAGTGAGCAGTTCTTC; CDR3 protein: CAISEPISSEQFF
D gene: NA; clone size: NA; V gene: TRBV7-3; J gene: TRBJ2-5; CDR3 DNA: TGTGCCAGCAGCTTAAAGGGGTTAGAGACCCAGTACTTC; CDR3 protein: CASSLKGLETQYF